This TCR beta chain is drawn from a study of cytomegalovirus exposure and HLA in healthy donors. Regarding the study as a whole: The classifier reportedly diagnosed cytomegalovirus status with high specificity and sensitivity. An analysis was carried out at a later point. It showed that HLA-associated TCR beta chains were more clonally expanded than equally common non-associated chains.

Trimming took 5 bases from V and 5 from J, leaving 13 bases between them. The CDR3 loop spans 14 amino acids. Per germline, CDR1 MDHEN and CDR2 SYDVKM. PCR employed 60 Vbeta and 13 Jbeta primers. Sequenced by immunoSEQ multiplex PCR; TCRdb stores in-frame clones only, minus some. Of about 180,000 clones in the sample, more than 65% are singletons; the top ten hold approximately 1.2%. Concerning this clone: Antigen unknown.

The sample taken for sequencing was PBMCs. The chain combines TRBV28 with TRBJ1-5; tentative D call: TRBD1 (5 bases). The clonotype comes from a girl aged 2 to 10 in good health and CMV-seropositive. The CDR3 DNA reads TGTGCCAGCAGTACCGGGACTCAGGATCAGCCCCAGCATTTT. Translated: CASSTGTQDQPQHF.